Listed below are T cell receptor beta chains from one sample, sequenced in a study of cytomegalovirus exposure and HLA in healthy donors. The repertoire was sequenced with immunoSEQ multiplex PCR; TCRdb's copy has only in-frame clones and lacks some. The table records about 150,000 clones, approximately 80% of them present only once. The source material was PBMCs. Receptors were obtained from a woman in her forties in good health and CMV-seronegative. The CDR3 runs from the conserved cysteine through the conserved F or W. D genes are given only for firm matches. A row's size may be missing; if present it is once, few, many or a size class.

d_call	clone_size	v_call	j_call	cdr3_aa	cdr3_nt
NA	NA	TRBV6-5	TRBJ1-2	CASRPPAGLYGYTF	TGTGCCAGCAGACCCCCGGCAGGCCTCTATGGCTACACCTTC
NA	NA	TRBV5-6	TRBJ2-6	CASSLVAVPSGANVLTF	TGTGCCAGCAGCTTGGTGGCAGTTCCCTCTGGGGCCAACGTCCTGACTTTC
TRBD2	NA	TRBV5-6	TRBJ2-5	CASSLASGVGETQYF	TGTGCCAGCAGCTTGGCTAGCGGGGTAGGAGAGACCCAGTACTTC
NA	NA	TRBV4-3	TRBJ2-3	CASSQGRDTQYF	TGCGCCAGCAGCCAAGGGAGGGATACGCAGTATTTT
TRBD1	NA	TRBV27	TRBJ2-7	CASSLGQGEGEQYF	TGTGCCAGCAGTTTAGGGCAGGGGGAAGGCGAGCAGTACTTC
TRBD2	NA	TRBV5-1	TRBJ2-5	CASSLAITSGQETQYF	TGCGCCAGCAGCTTGGCCATTACTAGCGGACAAGAGACCCAGTACTTC
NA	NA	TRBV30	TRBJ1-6	CAWSILSPLHF	TGTGCCTGGAGTATTCTTTCACCCCTCCACTTT
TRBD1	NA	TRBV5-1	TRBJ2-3	CASSEGQVYSDTQYF	TGCGCCAGCAGCGAAGGACAGGTATATTCAGATACGCAGTATTTT
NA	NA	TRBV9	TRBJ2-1	CASSAKGGHEQFF	TGTGCCAGCAGCGCGAAGGGGGGGCATGAGCAGTTCTTC
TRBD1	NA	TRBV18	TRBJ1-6	CASSRRQGEDSPLHF	TGTGCCAGCTCACGGAGACAGGGGGAAGATTCACCCCTCCACTTT
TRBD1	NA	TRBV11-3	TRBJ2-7	CASSRRAGGDSYEQYF	TGTGCCAGCAGCCGAAGGGCAGGGGGAGACTCCTACGAGCAGTACTTC
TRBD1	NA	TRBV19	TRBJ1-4	CASNPTSGQGNEKLFF	TGTGCCAGTAACCCGACCTCGGGACAGGGTAATGAAAAACTGTTTTTT
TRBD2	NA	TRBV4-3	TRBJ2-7	CASSQDGVGGAGEQYF	TGCGCCAGCAGCCAAGATGGGGTGGGAGGGGCAGGCGAGCAGTACTTC
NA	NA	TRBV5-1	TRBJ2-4	CASSLGVNQNSQYF	TGCGCCAGCAGCTTGGGGGTCAACCAAAACAGTCAGTACTTC
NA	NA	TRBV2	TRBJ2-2	CASSDSRGDTGELFF	TGTGCCAGCAGTGATTCGCGGGGTGACACCGGGGAGCTGTTTTTT
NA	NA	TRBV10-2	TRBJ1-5	CASSEWGGLGQPQHF	TGCGCCAGCAGTGAGTGGGGGGGGCTCGGGCAGCCCCAGCATTTT
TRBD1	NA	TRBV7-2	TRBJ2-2	CASSLDRGRTGELFF	TGTGCCAGCAGCTTGGACAGGGGGCGCACCGGGGAGCTGTTTTTT
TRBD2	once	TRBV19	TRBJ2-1	CASSRSGRVGSYNEQFF	TGTGCCAGTAGTAGGAGCGGGAGGGTTGGCTCCTACAATGAGCAGTTCTTC
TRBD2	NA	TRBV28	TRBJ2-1	CASRRGLAGGLGNEQFF	TGTGCCAGCAGACGAGGACTAGCGGGAGGGCTGGGTAATGAGCAGTTCTTC
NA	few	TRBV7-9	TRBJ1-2	CASSFSSGGYTF	TGTGCCAGCAGCTTCAGTTCAGGGGGCTACACCTTC
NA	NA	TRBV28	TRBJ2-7	CASSLFGPGSSYEQYF	TGTGCCAGCAGTTTATTTGGGCCAGGAAGCTCCTACGAGCAGTACTTC
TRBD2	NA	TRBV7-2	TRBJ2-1	CASSPRILAGAKQFF	TGTGCCAGCAGCCCTAGGATTCTAGCGGGGGCAAAGCAGTTCTTC
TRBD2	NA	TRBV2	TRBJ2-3	CASGRLAATLDTQYF	TGTGCCAGCGGCCGACTAGCGGCAACGCTAGATACGCAGTATTTT
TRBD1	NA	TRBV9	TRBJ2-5	CASSVGGTGWGETQYF	TGTGCCAGCAGCGTAGGTGGGACAGGATGGGGAGAGACCCAGTACTTC
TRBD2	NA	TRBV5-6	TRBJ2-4	CASSLGGRLAKNSQYF	TGTGCCAGCAGCTTGGGGGGAAGACTAGCCAAAAACAGTCAGTACTTC
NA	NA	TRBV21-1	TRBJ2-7	CASSSGQAHEQYF	TGTGCCAGCAGCAGCGGACAGGCTCACGAGCAGTACTTC
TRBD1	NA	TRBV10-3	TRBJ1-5	CAIGTGGASPQHF	TGTGCCATCGGGACAGGGGGCGCTTCGCCCCAGCATTTT
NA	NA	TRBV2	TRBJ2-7	CASGPEPSYTNREGSYEQYF	TGTGCCAGCGGCCCCGAACCATCATACACGAACAGGGAGGGCTCCTACGAGCAGTACTTC
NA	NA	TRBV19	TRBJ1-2	CASSADSFFYTF	TGTGCCAGTAGTGCCGACAGTTTCTTCTACACCTTC
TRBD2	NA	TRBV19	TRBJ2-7	CASSATSGAAYEQYF	TGTGCCAGTAGTGCGACTAGCGGGGCGGCCTACGAGCAGTACTTC